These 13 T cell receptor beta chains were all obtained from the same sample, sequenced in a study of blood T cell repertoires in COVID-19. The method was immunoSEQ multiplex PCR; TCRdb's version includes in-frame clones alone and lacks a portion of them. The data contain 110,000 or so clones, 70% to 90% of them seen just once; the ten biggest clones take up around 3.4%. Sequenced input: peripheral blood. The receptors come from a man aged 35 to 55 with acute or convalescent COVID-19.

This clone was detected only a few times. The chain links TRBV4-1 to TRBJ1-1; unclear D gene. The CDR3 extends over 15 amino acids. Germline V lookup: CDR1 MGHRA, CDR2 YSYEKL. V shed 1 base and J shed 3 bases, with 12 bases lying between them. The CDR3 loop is CASSQVYREDTEAFF. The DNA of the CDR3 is TGCGCCAGCAGCCAAGTATACCGGGAAGACACTGAAGCTTTCTTT.

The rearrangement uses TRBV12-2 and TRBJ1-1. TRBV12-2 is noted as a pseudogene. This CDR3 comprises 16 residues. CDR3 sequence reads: CASRPRVRGWATEAFF. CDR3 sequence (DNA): TGTGCAAGTCGCCCTAGGGTTCGGGGGTGGGCGACTGAAGCTTTCTTT.

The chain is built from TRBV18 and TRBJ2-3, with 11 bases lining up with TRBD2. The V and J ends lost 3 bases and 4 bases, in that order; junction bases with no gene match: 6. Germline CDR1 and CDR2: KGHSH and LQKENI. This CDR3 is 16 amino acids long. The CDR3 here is CASSPGTSGTSDTQYF. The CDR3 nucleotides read TGTGCCAGCTCACCCGGGACTAGCGGAACCTCAGATACGCAGTATTTT.

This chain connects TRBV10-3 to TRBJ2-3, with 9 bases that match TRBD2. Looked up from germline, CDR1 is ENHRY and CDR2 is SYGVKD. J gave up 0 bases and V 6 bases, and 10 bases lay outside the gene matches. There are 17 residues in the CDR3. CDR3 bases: TGTGCCATCAGAGATATGAGCGGGGGGCCAAGCACAGATACGCAGTATTTT. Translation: CAIRDMSGGPSTDTQYF.

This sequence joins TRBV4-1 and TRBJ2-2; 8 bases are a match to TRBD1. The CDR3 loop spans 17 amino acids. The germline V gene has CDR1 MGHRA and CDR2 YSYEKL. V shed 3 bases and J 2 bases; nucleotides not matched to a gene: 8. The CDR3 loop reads CASSHRRGQANTGELFF. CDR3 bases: TGCGCCAGCAGCCACCGCCGGGGACAGGCAAACACCGGGGAGCTGTTTTTT.

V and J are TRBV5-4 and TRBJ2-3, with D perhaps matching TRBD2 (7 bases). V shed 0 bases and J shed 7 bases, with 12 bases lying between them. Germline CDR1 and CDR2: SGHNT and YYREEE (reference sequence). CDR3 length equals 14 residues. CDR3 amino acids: CASSLEGGGNTQYF. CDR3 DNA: TGTGCCAGCAGCTTGGAGGGAGGGGGGAATACGCAGTATTTT.

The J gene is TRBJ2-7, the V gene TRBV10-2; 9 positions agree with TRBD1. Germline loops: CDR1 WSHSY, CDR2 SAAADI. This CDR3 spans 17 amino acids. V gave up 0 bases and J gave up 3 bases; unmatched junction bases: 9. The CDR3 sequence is CASSESGIGTGNYEQYF. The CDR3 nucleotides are TGCGCCAGCAGTGAGTCGGGCATAGGGACAGGGAACTACGAGCAGTACTTC.

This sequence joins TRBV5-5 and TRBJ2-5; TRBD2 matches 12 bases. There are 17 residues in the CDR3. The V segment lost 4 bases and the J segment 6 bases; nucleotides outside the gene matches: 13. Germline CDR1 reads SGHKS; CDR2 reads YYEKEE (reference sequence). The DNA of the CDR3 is TGTGCCAGCAGCAGGGATCCTAGCGGGGGGGCGCGTCAGACCCAGTACTTC. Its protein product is CASSRDPSGGARQTQYF.

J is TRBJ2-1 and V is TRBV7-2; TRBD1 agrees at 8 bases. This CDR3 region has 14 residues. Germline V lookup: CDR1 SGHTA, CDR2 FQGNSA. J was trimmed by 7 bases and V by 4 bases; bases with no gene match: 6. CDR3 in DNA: TGTGCCAGCAGCTCCCGTCAGGGGGCAAATGAGCAGTTCTTC. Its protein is CASSSRQGANEQFF.

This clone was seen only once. The CDR3 reads CASSPGQGEGFNSPLHF. The CDR3 bases are TGCGCCAGCAGTCCAGGACAGGGCGAGGGGTTTAATTCACCCCTCCACTTT. The rearrangement joins TRBV10-2 to TRBJ1-6; 8 bases fit TRBD1. Germline CDR1 and CDR2: WSHSY and SAAADI. V was clipped by 5 bases and J by 6 bases; unmatched bases: 12. The CDR3 is 17 residues long.

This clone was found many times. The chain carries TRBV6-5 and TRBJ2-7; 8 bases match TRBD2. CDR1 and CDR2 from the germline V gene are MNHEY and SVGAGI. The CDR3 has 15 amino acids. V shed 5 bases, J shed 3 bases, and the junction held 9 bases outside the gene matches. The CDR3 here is CASSQSGTSNYEQYF. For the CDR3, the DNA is TGTGCCAGCAGTCAATCCGGGACTAGTAACTACGAGCAGTACTTC.

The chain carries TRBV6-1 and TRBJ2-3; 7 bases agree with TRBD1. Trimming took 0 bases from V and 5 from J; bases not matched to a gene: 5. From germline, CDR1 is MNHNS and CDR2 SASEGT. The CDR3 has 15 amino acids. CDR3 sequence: CASSEAGGRGDTQYF. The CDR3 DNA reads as TGTGCCAGCAGTGAAGCAGGGGGCCGGGGAGATACGCAGTATTTT.

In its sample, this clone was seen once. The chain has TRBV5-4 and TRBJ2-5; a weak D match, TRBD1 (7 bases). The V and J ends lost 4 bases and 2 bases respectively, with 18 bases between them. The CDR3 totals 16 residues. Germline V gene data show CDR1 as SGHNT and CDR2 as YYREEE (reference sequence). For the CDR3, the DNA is TGTGCCAGCAGCGACGATTTCCCAGGGGGGCAAGAGACCCAGTACTTC. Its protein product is CASSDDFPGGQETQYF.